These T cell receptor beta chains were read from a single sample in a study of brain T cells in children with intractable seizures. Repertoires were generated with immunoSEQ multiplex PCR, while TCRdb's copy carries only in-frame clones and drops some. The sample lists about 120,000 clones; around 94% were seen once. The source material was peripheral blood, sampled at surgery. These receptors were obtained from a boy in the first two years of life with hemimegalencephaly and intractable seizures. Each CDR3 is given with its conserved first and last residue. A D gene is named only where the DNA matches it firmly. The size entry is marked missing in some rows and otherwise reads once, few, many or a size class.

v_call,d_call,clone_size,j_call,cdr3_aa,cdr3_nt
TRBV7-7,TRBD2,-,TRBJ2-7,CASSPHLGGGNEQYF,TGTGCCAGCAGCCCCCATCTGGGGGGAGGGAACGAGCAGTACTTC
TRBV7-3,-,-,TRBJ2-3,CASSLTAGTDTQYF,TGTGCCAGCAGCTTAACGGCAGGCACAGATACGCAGTATTTT
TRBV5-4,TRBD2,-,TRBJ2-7,CASSEKAGSYEQYF,TGTGCCAGCAGCGAGAAAGCGGGGTCCTACGAGCAGTACTTC
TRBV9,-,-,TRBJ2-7,CASSVAQGRSYEQYF,TGTGCCAGCAGCGTAGCTCAGGGTAGATCCTACGAGCAGTACTTC
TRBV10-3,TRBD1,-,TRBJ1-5,CATRGPGQPQHF,TGTGCCACCAGGGGGCCGGGACAGCCCCAGCATTTT
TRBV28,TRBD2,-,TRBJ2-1,CASSLFLAGVGNEQFF,TGTGCCAGCAGTTTATTCCTAGCGGGAGTGGGAAATGAGCAGTTCTTC
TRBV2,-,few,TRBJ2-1,CASSEWGVSFYNEQFF,TGTGCCAGCAGTGAATGGGGGGTCAGCTTTTACAATGAGCAGTTCTTC
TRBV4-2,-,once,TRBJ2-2,CASSQVERASGELFF,TGTGCCAGCAGCCAAGTGGAACGTGCATCCGGGGAGCTGTTTTTT
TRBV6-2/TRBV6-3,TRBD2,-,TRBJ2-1,CASSHTLAGEVNEQFF,TGTGCCAGCAGCCATACGTTAGCGGGAGAGGTCAATGAGCAGTTCTTC
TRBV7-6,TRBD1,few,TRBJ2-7,CASSWGTGKGSYEQYF,TGTGCCAGCAGCTGGGGGACAGGGAAGGGGTCCTACGAGCAGTACTTC
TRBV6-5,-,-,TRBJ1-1,CASSLYREETEAFF,TGTGCCAGCAGCCTATACAGGGAAGAAACTGAAGCTTTCTTT
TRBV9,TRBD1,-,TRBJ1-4,CASSVARSRGISEKLFF,TGTGCCAGCAGCGTAGCTCGATCCAGGGGGATAAGTGAAAAACTGTTTTTT